The present T cell receptor (beta chain) was sequenced within a study of cytomegalovirus exposure and HLA in healthy donors. Study results and limitations: Rarity characterized most TCR sequences, yet some public TCRs appeared in many donors. Clusters of TCRs from the first cohort tended to co-occur in the 130 or so validation repertoires (as a later analysis found). The investigators catalogued 150 or so TCR beta chains as cytomegalovirus-associated.

Sequencing was performed with immunoSEQ multiplex PCR; in TCRdb, only in-frame clones are kept and a portion is missing. The table lists roughly 75,000 clones, around four fifths of them singletons. Details on this clone: As yet, its antigen is unknown.

The receptor was isolated from a man aged 25 to 40 in good health and CMV-seronegative. Sequenced sample: PBMCs.

Here the CDR3 reads CASSDPRGRLNYGYTF. CDR3 in DNA: TGTGCCAGCAGCGACCCTCGCGGGCGTCTAAACTATGGCTACACCTTC. This chain connects TRBV6-6 to TRBJ1-2; D gene uncertain. In germline, CDR1 is MNHNY, CDR2 SVGAGI (reference sequence). V dropped 6 bases and J dropped 2 bases, with 19 bases sitting between them. The CDR3 runs to 16 residues.